This T cell receptor (beta chain) stems from a study of cytomegalovirus exposure and HLA in healthy donors (dated by TCRdb to about 2017). Some background on the complete study: According to an earlier analysis of around 600 of the donors, roughly 180 million T cells yielded approximately 120 million unique TCR beta sequences and about 300 Gb of sequence data. An early release that covered approximately 600 HLA-typed donors contained around 300 gigabases of sequencing data and tens of millions of unique TCR sequences. Among the roughly 400 genotyped donors, approximately 77% belonged to the genetic ancestry cluster associated with self-reported Caucasian donors. The study aimed to test whether signatures of past pathogen exposure could be identified by cataloging public T cell receptors. Using immunosequencing, the study profiled T cell repertoires from 640 or so subjects and related those repertoires to cytomegalovirus serostatus. A separate validation cohort of roughly 130 different subjects was used in addition to the roughly 670-subject first cohort. High-throughput TCR immunosequencing, statistical association of individual TCRs with disease status, and machine learning were combined to predict cytomegalovirus infection status. A later analysis re-examined previously published TCR beta repertoires from just over 650 donors and added high-resolution HLA genotyping to investigate patterns of TCR occurrence. The later analysis used no new phenotypic data to find candidate immune exposures, relying instead on TCR beta sequences and their occurrence across donors. An earlier analysis of around 580 of the donors used high-throughput TCR beta sequencing to judge whether each TCR beta V gene segment behaved as functional or pseudogenic. Alongside the repertoire data, information on donor age, sex, ethnicity and CMV serostatus was compiled. A later genetic analysis took genome-wide SNP genotypes for about three fifths of the 666 donors and used that subset as a discovery cohort. All discovery cohort repertoires had been generated on a single sequencing platform. Both class I and class II loci were covered by HLA typing, at four-digit resolution. Typing coverage varied by locus: about 629-630 donors for A, B, C, DRB1 and DQB1; roughly 510 for DQA1; more than 600 for DPA1; about 450 for DPB1. Roughly five DR-DQ haplotypes were handled as single units for association and clustering because linkage in the cohort was strong. Across some 400 genotyped donors of the cohort, an average of about 200,000 unique TCR beta nucleotide sequences per donor were sequenced, and roughly a sixth of those sequences were non-productive.

As to this clone: Which antigen it targets is not known. Base-call qualities are not available, and no considerably larger clone is one nucleotide away.

Overall study outcomes, separate from this receptor: Compared with equally common non-associated chains, HLA-associated TCR beta chains in a later analysis were more clonally expanded and had lower generation probabilities. The earlier analysis of about 600 of the donors excluded 15 to 20 rarely observed V segments, including chromosome 9 orphons, because counts were too low. The cohort was sequenced for TCR beta chains only, and without alpha or paired-chain data the features that could be detected were limited. In a later analysis, several top co-occurrence clusters were reported to appear linked to parvovirus B19, influenza, CMV and Epstein-Barr virus. A further reported finding was that TCR beta sequences accurately predicted the HLA-A and HLA-B alleles for most subjects in the first cohort. It was suggested by the authors that the approach could potentially be generalized to other disease states and immunological phenotypes. The 87-base-pair reads could not distinguish some IMGT-functional V segments, including TRBV6-2 and TRBV6-3, so those segments were excluded. HLA typing was unavailable for some donors at each locus, so association tests used only the typed subset. The study listed around 160 TCR beta chains as associated with cytomegalovirus. The only immune exposure information available for the cohort was CMV serostatus. A cluster of highly shared sequence variants was judged likely to be a technical artifact of the sequencing pipeline. The classifier was reported to diagnose cytomegalovirus status with high specificity and sensitivity in both the original cohort and the validation cohort. A later analysis found that most CMV-associated TCR beta chains appeared HLA-restricted, with HLA associations seemingly driven largely by CMV exposure. Specific HLA alleles were associated with around 18,000 TCR beta sequences at a false discovery rate of 0.05 in a later analysis. In an earlier analysis of about 540 of the donors, most TCR beta V segments were observed in productive rearrangements about 90% or about 30% of the time, broadly matching IMGT annotations. The presence/absence analyses assumed that sequencing depth was roughly uniform across donors, and that assumption may not be true. A later genetic analysis reported fewer N-insertions in productive TCRs among donors in an Asian-associated ancestry cluster than the roughly 700-donor mean. In vitro tests confirmed that a few of the cytomegalovirus-associated TCR beta chains recognize cytomegalovirus antigens. In a later genetic analysis, a missense DCLRE1C variant was associated with V-gene and J-gene trimming of TCR beta chains, and the association was replicated in an independent cohort. Across donors, most TCR sequences were observed very rarely, whereas some public TCRs were present in many individuals. A later analysis found that TCR association rates varied across HLA loci, with DRB1 alleles showing the most associated TCRs and HLA-C alleles the fewest. Strong co-occurrence of HLA alleles, especially DR and DQ, made assigning TCR associations to individual alleles difficult. Linkage disequilibrium might explain the correlated functional status among segregating V segments, but an unknown experimental factor could not be ruled out.

In total, approximately 690 healthy bone marrow donors made up the cohort. Cohort members were all nominally healthy when sampled, although unrecorded immune exposures were likely present. The donor was CMV seropositive and was included in the group of some 290 seropositive cohort members. Each donor provided a peripheral blood sample, and peripheral blood mononuclear cells were used for TCR beta sequencing. The Qiagen DNeasy Blood Extraction Kit was used to extract genomic DNA from the blood cell samples. Receptor amplification or capture employed the immunoSEQ multiplex PCR assay. The multiplex PCR relied on a mix of 60 forward primers for TCR Vbeta segments and 13 reverse primers for TCR Jbeta segments. Amplification of the CDR3 region of rearranged TCR beta genes was performed with a multiplex PCR assay on genomic DNA. Amplified TCR beta libraries were sequenced as 87-base-pair reads on the Illumina HiSeq System. The paper's data handling went like this. In a later analysis, tens of millions of unique TCR beta chains were counted across the 690 or so repertoires, and roughly 10 million of these chains were shared by at least two donors. A nearest-neighbor algorithm error-corrected the raw reads and collapsed the reads into unique sequences, merging closely related sequences to remove PCR and sequencing errors. CDR3 sequences were aligned to IMGT reference sequences to assign V, D and J gene segments. For a sequence to be retained, a match of at least six nucleotides to both a V gene segment and a J gene segment was required. A rearrangement was called productive if the CDR3 had no stop codons and remained in frame with V and J, and every other rearrangement was called non-productive. CDR3 was defined according to IMGT convention as the region running from the second conserved V-encoded cysteine to the conserved J-encoded phenylalanine. The earlier analysis of fewer than 700 of the donors excluded sequences that lacked an unambiguous match to a single V gene segment. In an earlier analysis of 587 of the donors, V segments were called functional above 56.7% productive rearrangements and were called segregating when the between-donor standard deviation exceeded 5%. A statistical classification framework was built to diagnose cytomegalovirus status from the catalog of TCR beta chain sequences. In a later analysis, V and J genes were assigned by comparing TCR nucleotide sequences against IMGT/GENE-DB human TR gene sequences. In a later analysis, CDR3 sequences and most-parsimonious VDJ recombination scenarios were assigned using the TCRdist pipeline. In a later analysis, every TCR beta chain was defined by the combination of its CDR3 amino acid sequence and its V-gene family, and reads without a unique V-gene family were dropped. In a later analysis, nearly 600 highly shared, low-generation-probability nucleotide sequences were removed to address suspected cross-contamination and a sequencing artifact. In a later analysis, a clonal expansion index was calculated for each public chain from normalized within-repertoire ranks of inferred template counts. In a later analysis, generation probabilities were computed using a VDJ recombination model fitted to out-of-frame rearrangements, and the results were checked against IGoR. In a later analysis, TCR-TCR, TCR-HLA and TCR-CMV co-occurrence was scored with hypergeometric tests, and a repertoire-size bias correction was applied to TCR pairs. A later analysis estimated false discovery rates by permuting HLA or CMV assignments 20 times. In a later analysis, co-occurring TCRs were grouped using DBSCAN, and TCRdist sequence similarity was added for clustering within HLA-allele-positive subsets. Co-occurrence clustering excluded repertoires with fewer than 30,000 or more than 120,000 public chains, plus five with anomalous nucleotide sharing. In TCRdb, the immuneACCESS table is reduced to in-frame sequences with V and J assigned. These tables do not hold every clone; where another copy was compared, an unresolved V gene accounts for under half, and the others remain unexplained. Clone size and the V and J calls come from that table; the DNA yielded D and trimming. This sample has 95,000 to 150,000 clones in its table, and around 84% of those were observed once. Roughly 3.5% of the sample is held by the ten biggest clonotypes.

Trimming leaves V shorter by 2 bases and J shorter by 6 bases, with the junction holding 5 bases beyond the gene matches. CDR1 SNHLY and CDR2 FYNNEI are derived from the germline V gene. Reading from cysteine to phenylalanine, the CDR3 counts 17 amino acids. Only CDR3 DNA is held: 51 bases, read in frame from base 1. The sequence links TRBV2 to TRBJ2-2; a stretch of 14 junction bases matches TRBD2. The sequence was collected from a woman in her 30s in good health and CMV-seropositive. Sequenced sample: PBMCs. CDR3 protein: CASSETTTSGGAGELFF. In nucleotide form, the sequence is TGTGCCAGCAGTGAAACCACGACTAGCGGGGGGGCCGGGGAGCTGTTTTTT.